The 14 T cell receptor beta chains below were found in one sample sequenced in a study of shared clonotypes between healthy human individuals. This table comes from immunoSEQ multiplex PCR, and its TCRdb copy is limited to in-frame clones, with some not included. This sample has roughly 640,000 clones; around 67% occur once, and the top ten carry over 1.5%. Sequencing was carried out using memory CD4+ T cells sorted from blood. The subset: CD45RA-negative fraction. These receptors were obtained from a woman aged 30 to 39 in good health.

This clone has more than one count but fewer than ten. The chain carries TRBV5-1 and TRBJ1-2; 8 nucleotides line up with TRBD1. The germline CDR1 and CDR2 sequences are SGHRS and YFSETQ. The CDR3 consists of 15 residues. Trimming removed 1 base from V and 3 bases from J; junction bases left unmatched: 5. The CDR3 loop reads CASSLSQGGHYGYTF. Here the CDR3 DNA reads TGCGCCAGCAGCTTGTCACAGGGGGGTCACTATGGCTACACCTTC.

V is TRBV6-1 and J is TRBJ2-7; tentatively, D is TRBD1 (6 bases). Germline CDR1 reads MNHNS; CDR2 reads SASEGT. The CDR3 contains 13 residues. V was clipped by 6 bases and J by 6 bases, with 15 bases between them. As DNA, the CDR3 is TGTGCCAGCAGCTCCAGCAGGGGCCTCGAGCAGTACTTC. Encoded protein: CASSSSRGLEQYF.

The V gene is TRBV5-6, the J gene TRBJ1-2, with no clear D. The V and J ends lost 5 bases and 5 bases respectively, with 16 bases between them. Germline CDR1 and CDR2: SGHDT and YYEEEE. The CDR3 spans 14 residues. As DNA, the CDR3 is TGTGCCAGCAGTTACATCACACTCTCATATGGCTACACCTTC. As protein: CASSYITLSYGYTF.

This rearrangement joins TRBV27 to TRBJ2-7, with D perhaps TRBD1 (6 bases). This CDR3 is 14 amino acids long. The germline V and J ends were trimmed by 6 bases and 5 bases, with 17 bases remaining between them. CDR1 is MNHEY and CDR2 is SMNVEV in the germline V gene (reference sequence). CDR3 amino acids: CASRRRGGMDEQYF. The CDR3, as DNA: TGTGCCAGCAGGAGACGAGGGGGTATGGACGAGCAGTACTTC.

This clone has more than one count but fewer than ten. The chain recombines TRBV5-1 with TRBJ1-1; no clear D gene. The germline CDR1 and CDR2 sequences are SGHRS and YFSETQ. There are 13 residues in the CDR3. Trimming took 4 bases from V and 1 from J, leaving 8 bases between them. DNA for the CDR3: TGCGCCAGCAGCGAGGGTGCGAACACTGAAGCTTTCTTT. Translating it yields CASSEGANTEAFF.

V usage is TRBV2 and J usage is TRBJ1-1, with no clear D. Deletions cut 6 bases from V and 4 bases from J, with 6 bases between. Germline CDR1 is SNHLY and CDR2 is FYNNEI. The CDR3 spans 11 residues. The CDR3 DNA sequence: TGTGCCAGCAGGACCTCCACTGAAGCTTTCTTT. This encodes CASRTSTEAFF.

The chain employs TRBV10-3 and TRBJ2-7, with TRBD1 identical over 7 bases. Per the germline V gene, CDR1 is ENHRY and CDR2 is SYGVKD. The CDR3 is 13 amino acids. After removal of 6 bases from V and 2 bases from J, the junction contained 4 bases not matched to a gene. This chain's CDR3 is CAISLDRPYEQYF. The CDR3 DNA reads TGTGCCATCAGCTTGGACAGGCCCTACGAGCAGTACTTC.

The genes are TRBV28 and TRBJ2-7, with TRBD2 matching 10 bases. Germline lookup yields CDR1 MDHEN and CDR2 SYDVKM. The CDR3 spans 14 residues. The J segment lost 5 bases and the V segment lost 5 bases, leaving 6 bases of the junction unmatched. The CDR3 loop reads CASSDSGRRHEQYF. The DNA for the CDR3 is TGTGCCAGCAGTGATAGCGGGAGGCGTCACGAGCAGTACTTC. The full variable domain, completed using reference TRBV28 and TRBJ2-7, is DVKVTQSSRYLVKRTGEKVFLECVQDMDHENMFWYRQDPGLGLRLIYFSYDVKMKEKGDIPEGYSVSREKKERFSLILESASTNQTSMYLCASSDSGRRHEQYFGPGTRLTVT.

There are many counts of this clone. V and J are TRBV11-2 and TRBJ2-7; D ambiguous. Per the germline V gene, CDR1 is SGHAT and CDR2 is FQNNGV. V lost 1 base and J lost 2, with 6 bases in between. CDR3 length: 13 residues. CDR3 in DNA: TGTGCCAGCAGCTTAGGTTTACCCTACGAGCAGTACTTC. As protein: CASSLGLPYEQYF.

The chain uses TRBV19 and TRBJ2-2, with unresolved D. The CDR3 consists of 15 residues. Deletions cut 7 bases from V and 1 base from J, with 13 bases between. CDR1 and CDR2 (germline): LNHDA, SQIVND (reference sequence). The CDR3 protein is CASTDARRNTGELFF. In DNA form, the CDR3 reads TGTGCCAGTACGGACGCCCGTCGGAACACCGGGGAGCTGTTTTTT.

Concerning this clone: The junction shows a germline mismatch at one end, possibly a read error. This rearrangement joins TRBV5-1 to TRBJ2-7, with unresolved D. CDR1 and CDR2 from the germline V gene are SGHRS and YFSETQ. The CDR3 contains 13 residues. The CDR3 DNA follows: TGTGCCAGCAGCCCCGCAGAATCCTACGAGCAGTACTTC. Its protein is CASSPAESYEQYF.

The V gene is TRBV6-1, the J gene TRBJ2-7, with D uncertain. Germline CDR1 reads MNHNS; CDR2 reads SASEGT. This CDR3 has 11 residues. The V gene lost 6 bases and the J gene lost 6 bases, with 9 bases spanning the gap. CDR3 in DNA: TGTGCCAGCAGGTTTTCTGGCGAGCAGTACTTC. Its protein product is CASRFSGEQYF.

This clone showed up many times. The CDR3 DNA follows: TGCAGTAAAATAATGAACACTGAAGCTTTCTTT. It is translated as CSKIMNTEAFF. The chain employs TRBV20-1 and TRBJ1-1; D remains unclear. The germline V gene encodes CDR1 DFQATT and CDR2 SNEGSKA (reference sequence). Trimming shortened V by 8 bases and J by 0 bases, and 7 bases separated the two germline ends. The CDR3 covers 11 residues.

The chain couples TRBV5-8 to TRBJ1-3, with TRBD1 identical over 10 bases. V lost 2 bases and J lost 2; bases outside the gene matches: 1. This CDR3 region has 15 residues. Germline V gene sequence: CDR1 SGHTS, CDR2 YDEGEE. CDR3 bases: TGTGCCAGCAGCTTCGGACAGGGGGCTGGAAACACCATATATTTT. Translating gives CASSFGQGAGNTIYF.